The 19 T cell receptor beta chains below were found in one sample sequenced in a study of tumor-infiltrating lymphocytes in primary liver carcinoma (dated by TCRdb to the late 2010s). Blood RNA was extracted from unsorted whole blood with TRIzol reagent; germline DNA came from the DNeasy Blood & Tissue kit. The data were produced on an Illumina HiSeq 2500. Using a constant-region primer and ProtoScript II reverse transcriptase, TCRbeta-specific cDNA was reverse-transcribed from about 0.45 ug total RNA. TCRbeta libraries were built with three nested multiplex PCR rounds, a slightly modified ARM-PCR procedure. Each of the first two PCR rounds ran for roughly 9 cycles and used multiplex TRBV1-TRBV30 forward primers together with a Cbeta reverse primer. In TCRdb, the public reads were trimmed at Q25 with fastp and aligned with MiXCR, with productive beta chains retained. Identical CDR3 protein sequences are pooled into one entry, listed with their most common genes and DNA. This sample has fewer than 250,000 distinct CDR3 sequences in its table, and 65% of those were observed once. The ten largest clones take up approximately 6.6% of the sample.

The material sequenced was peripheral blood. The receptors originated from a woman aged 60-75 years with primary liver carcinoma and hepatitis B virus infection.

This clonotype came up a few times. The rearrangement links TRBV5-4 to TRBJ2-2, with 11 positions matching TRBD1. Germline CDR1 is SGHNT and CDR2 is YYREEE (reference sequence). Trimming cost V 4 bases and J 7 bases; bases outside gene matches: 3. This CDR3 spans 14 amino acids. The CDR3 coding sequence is TGTGCCAGCAGCGCGGGACAGGGGGACGGGGAGCTGTTTTTT. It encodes CASSAGQGDGELFF.

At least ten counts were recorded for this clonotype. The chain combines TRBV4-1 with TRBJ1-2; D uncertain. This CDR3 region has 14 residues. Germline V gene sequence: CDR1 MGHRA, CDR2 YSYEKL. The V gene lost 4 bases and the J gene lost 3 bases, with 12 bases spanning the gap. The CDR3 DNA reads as TGCGCCAGCAGCCGAATCCACGGAGACTATGGCTACACCTTC. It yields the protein CASSRIHGDYGYTF.

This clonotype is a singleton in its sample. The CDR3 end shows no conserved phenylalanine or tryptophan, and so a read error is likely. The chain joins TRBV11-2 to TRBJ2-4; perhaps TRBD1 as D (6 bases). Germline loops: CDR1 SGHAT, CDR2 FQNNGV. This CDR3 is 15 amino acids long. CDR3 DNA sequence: TGTGCCAGCAGGGGGGCCGAGGTAGCCAAAGACATTCAGTACATC. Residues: CASRGAEVAKDIQYI.

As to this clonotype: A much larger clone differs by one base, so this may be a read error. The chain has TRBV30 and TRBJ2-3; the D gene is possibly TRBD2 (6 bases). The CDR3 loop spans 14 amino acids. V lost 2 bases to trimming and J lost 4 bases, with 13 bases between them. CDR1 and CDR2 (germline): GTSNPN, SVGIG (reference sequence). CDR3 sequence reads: CAWSRGLSADTQYF. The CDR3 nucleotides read TGTGCCTGGAGTCGCGGACTATCAGCAGATACGCAGTATTTT. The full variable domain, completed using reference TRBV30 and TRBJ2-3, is SQTIHQWPATLVQPVGSPLSLECTVEGTSNPNLYWYRQAAGRGLQLLFYSVGIGQISSEVPQNLSASRPQDRQFILSSKKLLLSDSGFYLCAWSRGLSADTQYFGPGTRLTVL.

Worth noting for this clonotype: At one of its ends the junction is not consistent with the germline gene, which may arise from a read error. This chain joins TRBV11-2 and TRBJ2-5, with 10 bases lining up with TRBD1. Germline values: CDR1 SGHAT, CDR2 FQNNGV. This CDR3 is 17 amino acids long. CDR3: CASSLVGLTGGQVTQYF. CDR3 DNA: TGTGCCAGCAGCTTAGTAGGGTTGACAGGGGGCCAAGTGACCCAGTACTTC.

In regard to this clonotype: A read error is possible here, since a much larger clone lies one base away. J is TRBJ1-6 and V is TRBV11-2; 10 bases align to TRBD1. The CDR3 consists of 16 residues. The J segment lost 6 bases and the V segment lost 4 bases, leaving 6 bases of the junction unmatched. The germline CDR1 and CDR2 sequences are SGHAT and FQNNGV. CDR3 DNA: TGTGCCAGCAGCTCGCAGCGGACAGGGGGTAATTCACCCCTCCACTTT. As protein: CASSSQRTGGNSPLHF.

CDR3 sequence (DNA): TGTGCCAGCAGTGCTCAAGGTACGCTACGGGAGCAGTACTTC. Protein: CASSAQGTLREQYF. V usage is TRBV28 and J usage is TRBJ2-7, with D hard to call. CDR3 length: 14 residues. Germline CDR1 is MDHEN and CDR2 is SYDVKM. V lost 5 bases, J lost 7 bases, and 18 bases lay in between. Filled out from reference TRBV28 and TRBJ2-7, the complete variable domain reads DVKVTQSSRYLVKRTGEKVFLECVQDMDHENMFWYRQDPGLGLRLIYFSYDVKMKEKGDIPEGYSVSREKKERFSLILESASTNQTSMYLCASSAQGTLREQYFGPGTRLTVT.

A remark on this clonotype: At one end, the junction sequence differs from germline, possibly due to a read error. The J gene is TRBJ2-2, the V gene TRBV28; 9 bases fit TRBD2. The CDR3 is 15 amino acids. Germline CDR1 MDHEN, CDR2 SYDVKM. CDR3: CASSPPSGNTGEPFF. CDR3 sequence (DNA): TGTGCCAGCAGCCCACCTAGCGGGAACACCGGGGAGCCGTTTTTT.

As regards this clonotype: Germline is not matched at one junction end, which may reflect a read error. This CDR3 is CVSSPTGNNQPQHF. In DNA, the CDR3 is TGTGTCAGCAGCCCGACAGGGAACAATCAGCCCCAGCATTTT. V is TRBV11-2 and J is TRBJ1-5; 7 bases map to TRBD1. CDR1 and CDR2 (germline): SGHAT, FQNNGV. The length of the CDR3 is 14 residues.

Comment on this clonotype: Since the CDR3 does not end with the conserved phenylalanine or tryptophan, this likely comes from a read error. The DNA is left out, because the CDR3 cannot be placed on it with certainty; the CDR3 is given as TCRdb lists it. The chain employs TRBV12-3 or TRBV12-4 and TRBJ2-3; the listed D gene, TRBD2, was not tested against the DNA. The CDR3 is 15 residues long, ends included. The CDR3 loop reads CASSFRLAGGDTHYL.

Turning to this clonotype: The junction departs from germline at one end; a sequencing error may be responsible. The CDR3: CGSSFPYPNYGYTF. The CDR3 bases are TGCGGCAGCAGCTTCCCCTACCCTAACTATGGCTACACCTTC. V gene TRBV11-2 combines with J gene TRBJ1-2, with no clear D. Germline CDR1 SGHAT, CDR2 FQNNGV. The CDR3 contains 14 residues. Full variable domain (outside the CDR3, taken from reference TRBV11-2 and TRBJ1-2): EAGVAQSPRYKIIEKRQSVAFWCNPISGHATLYWYQQILGQGPKLLIQFQNNGVVDDSQLPKDRFSAERLKGVDSTLKIQPAKLEDSAVYLCGSSFPYPNYGYTFGSGTRLTVV.

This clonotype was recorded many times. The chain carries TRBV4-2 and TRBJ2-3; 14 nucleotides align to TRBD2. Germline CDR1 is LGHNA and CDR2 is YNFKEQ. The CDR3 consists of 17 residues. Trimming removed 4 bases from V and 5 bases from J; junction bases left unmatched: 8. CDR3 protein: CASSRETSGRAQDTQYF. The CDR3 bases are TGTGCCAGCAGCCGCGAGACTAGCGGGAGGGCCCAAGATACGCAGTATTTT.

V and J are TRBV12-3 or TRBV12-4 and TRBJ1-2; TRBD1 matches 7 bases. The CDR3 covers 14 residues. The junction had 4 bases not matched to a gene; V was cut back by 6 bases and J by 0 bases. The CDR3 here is CASSGQAANYGYTF. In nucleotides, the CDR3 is TGTGCCAGCAGCGGACAGGCCGCTAACTATGGCTACACCTTC.

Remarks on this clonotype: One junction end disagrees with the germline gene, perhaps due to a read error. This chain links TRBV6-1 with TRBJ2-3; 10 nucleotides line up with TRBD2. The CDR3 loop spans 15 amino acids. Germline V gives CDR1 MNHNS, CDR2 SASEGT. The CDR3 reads CTSKKREGSTDTQYF. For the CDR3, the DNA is TGTACCAGCAAAAAGCGGGAGGGTAGCACAGATACGCAGTATTTC.

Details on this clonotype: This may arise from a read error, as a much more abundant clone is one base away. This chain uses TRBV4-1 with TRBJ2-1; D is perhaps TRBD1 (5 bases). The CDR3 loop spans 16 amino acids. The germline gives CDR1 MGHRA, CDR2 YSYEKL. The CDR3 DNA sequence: TGCGACAGCAGCCAACTGGACATAATTTCCTACAATGAGCAGTTCTTC. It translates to CDSSQLDIISYNEQFF.

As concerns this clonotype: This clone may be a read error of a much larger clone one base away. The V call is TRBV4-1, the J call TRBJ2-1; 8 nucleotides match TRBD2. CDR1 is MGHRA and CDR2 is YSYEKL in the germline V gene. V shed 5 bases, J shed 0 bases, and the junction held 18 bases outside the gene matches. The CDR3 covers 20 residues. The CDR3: CASSTLTLSGSQSSYNEQFF. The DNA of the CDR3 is TGCGCCAGCAGCACCCTGACACTGAGCGGGAGTCAGAGCTCCTACAATGAGCAGTTCTTC.

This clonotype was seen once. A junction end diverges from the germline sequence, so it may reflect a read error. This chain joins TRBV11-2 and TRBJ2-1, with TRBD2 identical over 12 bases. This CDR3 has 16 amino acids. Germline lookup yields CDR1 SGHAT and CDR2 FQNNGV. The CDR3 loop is CGSSPRLAGDSNEQFF. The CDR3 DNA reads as TGTGGCAGCAGCCCAAGACTAGCGGGAGACAGCAATGAACAGTTCTTC.

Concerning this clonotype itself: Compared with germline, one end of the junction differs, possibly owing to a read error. CDR3 residues: CGSSLGWGTGAFGANVLTF. The CDR3 nucleotides are TGCGGCAGCAGCTTGGGGTGGGGGACAGGAGCGTTCGGGGCCAACGTCCTGACTTTC. The chain employs TRBV5-1 and TRBJ2-6; 8 bases match TRBD1. The CDR3 contains 19 residues. Per germline, CDR1 SGHRS and CDR2 YFSETQ.

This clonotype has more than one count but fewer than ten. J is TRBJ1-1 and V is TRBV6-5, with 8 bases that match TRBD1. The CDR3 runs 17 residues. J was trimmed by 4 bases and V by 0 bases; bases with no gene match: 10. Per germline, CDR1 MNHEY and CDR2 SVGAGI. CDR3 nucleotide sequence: TGTGCCAGCAGTTACTCGAGTTCCGGACAGGGTATCACTGAAGCTTTCTTT. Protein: CASSYSSSGQGITEAFF.